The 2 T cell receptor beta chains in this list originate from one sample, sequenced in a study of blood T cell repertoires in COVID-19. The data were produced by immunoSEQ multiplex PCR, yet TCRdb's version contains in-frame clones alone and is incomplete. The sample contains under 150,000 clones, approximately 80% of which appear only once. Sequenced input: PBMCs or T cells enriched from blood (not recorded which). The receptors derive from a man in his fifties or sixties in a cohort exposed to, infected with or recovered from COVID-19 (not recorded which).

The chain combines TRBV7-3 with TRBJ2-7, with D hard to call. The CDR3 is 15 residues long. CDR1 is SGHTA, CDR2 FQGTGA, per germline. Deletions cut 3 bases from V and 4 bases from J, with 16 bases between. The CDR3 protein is CASSLRPTLVYEQYF. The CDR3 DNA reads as TGTGCCAGCAGCTTGAGGCCGACCTTAGTTTACGAGCAGTACTTC.

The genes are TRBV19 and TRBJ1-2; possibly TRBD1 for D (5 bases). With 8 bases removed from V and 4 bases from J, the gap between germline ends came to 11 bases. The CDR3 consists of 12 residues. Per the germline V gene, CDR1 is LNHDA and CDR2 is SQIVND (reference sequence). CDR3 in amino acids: CASLGQGYGYTF. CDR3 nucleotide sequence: TGTGCCAGTCTGGGTCAGGGCTATGGCTACACCTTC.